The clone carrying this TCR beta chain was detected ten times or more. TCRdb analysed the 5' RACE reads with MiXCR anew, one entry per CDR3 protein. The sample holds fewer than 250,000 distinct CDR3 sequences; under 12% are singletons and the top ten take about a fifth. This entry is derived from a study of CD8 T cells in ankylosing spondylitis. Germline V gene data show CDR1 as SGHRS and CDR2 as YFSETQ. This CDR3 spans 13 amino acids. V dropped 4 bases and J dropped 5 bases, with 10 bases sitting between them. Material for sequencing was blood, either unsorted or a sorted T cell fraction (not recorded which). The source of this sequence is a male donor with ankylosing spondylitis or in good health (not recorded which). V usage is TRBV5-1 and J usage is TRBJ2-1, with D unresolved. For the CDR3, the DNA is TGCGCCAGCAGCGGAAAAGGAGACAATGAGCAGTTCTTC. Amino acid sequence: CASSGKGDNEQFF.